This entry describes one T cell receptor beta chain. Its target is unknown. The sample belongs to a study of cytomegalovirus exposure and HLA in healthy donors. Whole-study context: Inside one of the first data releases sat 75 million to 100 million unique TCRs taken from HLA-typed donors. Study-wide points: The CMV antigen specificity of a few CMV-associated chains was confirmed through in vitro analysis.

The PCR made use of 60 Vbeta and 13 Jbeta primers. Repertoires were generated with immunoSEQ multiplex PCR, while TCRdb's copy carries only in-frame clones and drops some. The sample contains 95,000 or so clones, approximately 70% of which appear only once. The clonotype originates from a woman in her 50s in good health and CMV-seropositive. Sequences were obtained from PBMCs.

The CDR3 nucleotides read TGTGCCAGCAGCTACGACAGGGGGCAGGGGACAGATACGCAGTATTTT. Translating gives CASSYDRGQGTDTQYF. V and J are TRBV7-6 and TRBJ2-3, with 10 bases aligning to TRBD1. The V and J ends lost 4 bases and 3 bases, in that order; junction bases with no gene match: 7. The CDR3 runs to 16 residues. Germline V gene sequence: CDR1 SGHVS, CDR2 FNYEAQ.